One sample yielded the 2 T cell receptor beta chains listed below, sequenced in a study of human T cells and chemical hapten exposure. In TCRdb, the RACE reads were re-called with MiXCR into one record per CDR3 protein. The sample has approximately 400,000 distinct CDR3 sequences; about 4.4% are singletons. Sample time point: patch test 1, 2 weeks after DPC sensitization. The sample's treatment: therapeutic diphenylcyclopropenone sensitization with weekly scalp DPC. The sample here was whole blood, taken in connection with sensitization to the hapten diphenylcyclopropenone (DPC). The receptor source for this set is a woman between 50 and 59 years old with alopecia areata. Some clones in this sample may be carry-over from other donors' samples.

This clonotype was recorded at least ten times. The rearrangement links TRBV7-8 to TRBJ2-1; 14 nucleotides line up with TRBD2. The germline V gene encodes CDR1 SGHVS and CDR2 FQNEAQ. The CDR3 length is 15 residues. Trimming at V came to 5 bases and at J to 10 bases, leaving 7 bases not matched to a gene. CDR3 loop: CASSLTSGRAWEQFF. In DNA, the CDR3 is TGTGCCAGCAGCCTGACTAGCGGGAGGGCCTGGGAGCAGTTCTTC.

This clonotype was recorded many times. The chain employs TRBV28 and TRBJ2-1; D is possibly TRBD1 (6 bases). The CDR3 length is 15 residues. Trimming took 10 bases from V and 4 from J, leaving 20 bases between them. CDR1 is MDHEN, CDR2 SYDVKM, per germline. The CDR3 is CAIKSRDTIYNEQFF. The CDR3 region has the DNA TGTGCCATCAAATCCCGGGACACAATTTACAATGAGCAGTTCTTC.